This T cell receptor (beta chain) was obtained from a study of T cell changes during pregnancy in multiple sclerosis. This CDR3 has 16 amino acids. Germline lookup yields CDR1 SGHVS and CDR2 FNYEAQ. Trimming took 1 base from V and 3 from J, leaving 15 bases between them. TCRdb keeps only in-frame clones here, not all; method: immunoSEQ multiplex PCR. Of 85,000 to 100,000 clones in the sample, approximately 92% were seen once. The chain recombines TRBV7-6 with TRBJ1-1; no clear D gene. Sequenced material: peripheral blood, taken after pregnancy. The source of this sequence is a female donor with multiple sclerosis, enrolled in a pregnancy study. The CDR3 coding sequence is TGTGCCAGCAGCTTAGAGCCGCGCAGGTTCTACACTGAAGCTTTCTTT. Translating it yields CASSLEPRRFYTEAFF.